This entry is about one T cell receptor beta chain. No cognate antigen has been identified for it. No quality values exist for individual bases; no much larger clone is one base distant. The junction carries 7 bases between V and J, which are trimmed by 5 bases and 6 bases respectively. The CDR3 covers 11 residues, taking in both the cysteine and the phenylalanine. The kept DNA is CDR3 alone, 33 bases in frame from the first base. From a lookup of the germline V gene, CDR1 and CDR2 are LGHNT and FRNRAP. The source of the sample is a study of T-cell memory formation after mild COVID-19 (dated by TCRdb to about 2021). In terms of the full investigation: Most TCR sequence clusters were specific to one of the two donors. In a couple of donors, T-cell clones that expanded and contracted after mild COVID-19 were followed by sequencing TCRalpha and TCRbeta repertoires longitudinally. Two young, previously healthy adult volunteers, one female and one male, were included in the cohort.

General study outcomes and caveats: Only a couple of mild cases were covered by the study, and larger cohorts that include severe cases with pre-infection samples were considered necessary. Some responding clones were detected in pre-infection memory, suggesting pre-existing cross-reactive memory T cells joined the SARS-CoV-2 response. Clones that contracted from day 15 to 85 showed balanced CD4/CD8 phenotypes, whereas a second wave of clones that expanded from day 15 to 37 leaned towards CD4+. Whether the second-wave clones peaking on day 37 were SARS-CoV-2 specific was not confirmed. Contracting CD4+ clones appeared mostly in the CM and EM memory subsets, whereas CD8+ clones were enriched in EMRA.

Sequencing instrument: Illumina NovaSeq 6000. TCRalpha and TCRbeta cDNA libraries were constructed by 5'RACE with constant-segment primers, with sample barcodes and unique molecular identifiers being introduced. RNA was extracted from every sample with Trizol reagent. Library amplification was performed in two PCR steps, and a second sample barcode and Illumina TruSeq adapters were introduced in the second step. The libraries were sequenced on an Illumina NovaSeq using 2 x 150 bp paired-end reads. The study's own analysis went as follows. Reads were demultiplexed and collapsed into UMI-guided consensus sequences with migec v1.2.7. Using mixcr v2.1.11, UMI consensuses were aligned to TRA and TRB V and J templates and then assembled into clonotypes. Clonotypes were classified as expanded or contracted when called significant by both edgeR and NoisET, with noise models trained on biological replicates. For edgeR calls, a false discovery rate-adjusted p below 0.01 and a log2 fold-change threshold of 1 were applied. As an exploratory analysis of dynamics, max-normalized trajectories of the 1000 most abundant clonotypes were examined with PCA combined with hierarchical clustering. The CD4 or CD8 phenotype of responding clones was assigned using the separately sequenced CD4+ and CD8+ repertoires. The public reads were quality trimmed at Q25 with fastp and then assembled into clones with MiXCR by TCRdb, keeping productive beta chains. CDR3 protein sequences are deduplicated, and each keeps its most common genes and DNA. The V and J calls and clone size are TCRdb's, not the authors'. This sample has hundreds of thousands of distinct CDR3 sequences in its table, and 24% of those were observed once. In total, the top ten clones hold around 8.1% of the sample.

PBMCs were isolated by Ficoll-Paque density gradient centrifugation. The receptor comes from an adult woman who had mild COVID-19 (a few samples of this study predate the infection). The sample titles of this study are shuffled in the database, so cell type and time point are left out; the donor was told from shared clones. Specimen: PBMCs or a T cell subset sorted from them (not recorded which). The chain is assembled from TRBV12-5 and TRBJ2-5; the D gene identity is not certain. CDR3 protein: CASGPWQTQYF. In nucleotide form, the sequence is TGTGCTAGTGGTCCCTGGCAGACCCAGTACTTC.